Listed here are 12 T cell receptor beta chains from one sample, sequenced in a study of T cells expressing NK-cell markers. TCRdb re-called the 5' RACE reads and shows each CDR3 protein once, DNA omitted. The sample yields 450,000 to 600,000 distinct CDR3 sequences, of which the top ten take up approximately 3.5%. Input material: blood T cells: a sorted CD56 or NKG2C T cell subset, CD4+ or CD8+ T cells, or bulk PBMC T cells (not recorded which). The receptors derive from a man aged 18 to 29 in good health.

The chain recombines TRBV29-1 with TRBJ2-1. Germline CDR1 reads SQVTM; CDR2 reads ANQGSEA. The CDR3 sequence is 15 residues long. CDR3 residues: CSVDVDRGSYNEQFF.

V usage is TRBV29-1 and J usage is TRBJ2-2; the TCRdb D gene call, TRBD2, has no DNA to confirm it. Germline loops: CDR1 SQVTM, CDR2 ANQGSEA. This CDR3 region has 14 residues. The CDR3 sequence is CSVDSPRGTGELFF.

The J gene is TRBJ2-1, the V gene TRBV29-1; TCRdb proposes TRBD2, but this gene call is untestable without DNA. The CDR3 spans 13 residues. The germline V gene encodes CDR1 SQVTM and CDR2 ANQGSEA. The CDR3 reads CSSGLGVNNEQFF.

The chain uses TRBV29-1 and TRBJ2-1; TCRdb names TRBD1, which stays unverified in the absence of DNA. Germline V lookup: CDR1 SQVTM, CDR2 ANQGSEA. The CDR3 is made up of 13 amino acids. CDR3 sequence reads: CSVEQDRDNEQFF.

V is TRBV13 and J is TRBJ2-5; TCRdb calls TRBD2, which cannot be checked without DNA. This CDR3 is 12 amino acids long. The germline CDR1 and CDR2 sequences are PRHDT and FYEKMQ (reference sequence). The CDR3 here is CASSGGRETQYF.

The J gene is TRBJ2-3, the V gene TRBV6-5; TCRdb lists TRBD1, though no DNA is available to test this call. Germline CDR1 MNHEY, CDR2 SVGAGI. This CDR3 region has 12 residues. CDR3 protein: CATGDDTDTQYF.

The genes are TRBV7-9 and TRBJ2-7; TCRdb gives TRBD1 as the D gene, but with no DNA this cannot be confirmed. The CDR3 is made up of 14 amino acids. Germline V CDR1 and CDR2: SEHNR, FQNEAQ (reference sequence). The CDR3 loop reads CASSFPDSPHEQYF.

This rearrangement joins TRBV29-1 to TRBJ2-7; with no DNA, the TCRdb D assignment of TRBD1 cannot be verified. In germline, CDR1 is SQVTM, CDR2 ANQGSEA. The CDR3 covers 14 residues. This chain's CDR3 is CSVEFFGQGAGQYF.

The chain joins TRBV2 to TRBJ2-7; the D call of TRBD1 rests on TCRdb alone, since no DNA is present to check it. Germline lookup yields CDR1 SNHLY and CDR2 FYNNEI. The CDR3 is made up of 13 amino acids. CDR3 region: CASLQDLPYEQYF.

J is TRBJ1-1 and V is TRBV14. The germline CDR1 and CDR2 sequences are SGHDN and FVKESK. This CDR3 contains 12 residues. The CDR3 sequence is CASSQDLSEAFF.

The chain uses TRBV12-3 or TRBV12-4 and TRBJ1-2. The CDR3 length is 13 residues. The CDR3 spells CASSFLGFEGYTF.

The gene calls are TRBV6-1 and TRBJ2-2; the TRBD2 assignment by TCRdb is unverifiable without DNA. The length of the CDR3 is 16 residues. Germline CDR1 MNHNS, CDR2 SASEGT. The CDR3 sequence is CASSKGLAGAVGELFF.